A selection of T cell receptor beta chains follows, all from one sample in a study of T-cell reconstitution after alpha-beta-depleted transplantation in children. TCRdb independently ran MiXCR on the PCR reads; one entry per CDR3 protein. This table has about 610,000 distinct CDR3 sequences, roughly a tenth appearing once. Material: PBMCs from the stem cell graft donor, obtained from the stem cell graft. These receptors were collected from a human donor who donated a stem cell graft to a child with acute myeloid leukemia. Each CDR3 is given without its conserved first and last residue.

16 TRBV15 ATSRPYRVGLAKNIQY
14 TRBV7-3 ASSDLPGSSYNEQF
10 TRBV7-6 ASSHSSDTQY
11 TRBV29-1 SVSDRGLYGYT
13 TRBV7-9 ASSTMSANTGELF
13 TRBV11-2 ASSFPSGRYNEQF
15 TRBV28 ASKGGIDQFSNQPQH
10 TRBV29-1 SVEDRGRGQY
12 TRBV5-1 ASSLAAGDQPQH
13 TRBV7-2 ASSLGPLGGQPQH
12 TRBV6-5 ASSHGGSKETQY
13 TRBV14 ASSQVGKENEKLF
15 TRBV21-1 ASSKSSRRRRIETQY
13 TRBV9 ASSARQGSGNTIY
18 TRBV6-2/TRBV6-3 ASSYYLRTSGIANTGELF
13 TRBV20-1 SAWTSNKVNTEAF
14 TRBV20-1 SAPWTSGRSNDEQF
11 TRBV7-2 ASIGGSKDTQY
14 TRBV12-3/TRBV12-4 ASSLGGLPGTDTQY
15 TRBV4-2 ASSQSSGTGINQPQH
16 TRBV5-1 ASSFRSASGETWDTQY
16 TRBV2 AIWGGQRLAGRTDTQY
11 TRBV5-1 ASSLGDGYEQY
12 TRBV18 ASSYGQGPYEQY
12 TRBV10-3 AITGGLSTDTQY
12 TRBV5-1 ASSLESSNYGYT
13 TRBV6-5 ASSRLERERQTQY
12 TRBV5-1 ASSLLGTVYGYT
14 TRBV5-1 ASSLPTGNAYNEQF
11 TRBV20-1 SARGTRRNEQF
14 TRBV12-3/TRBV12-4 ASSPSSGEGLYGYT
11 TRBV20-1 SARGVSYNEQF
19 TRBV24-1 ATSDLPVAGGTVAKKETQY
12 TRBV29-1 SVEGGQGATEAF
14 TRBV4-3 ASSQDGGGVGYEQY
10 TRBV29-1 SVEKGRAGYT
15 TRBV19 ASSVWGTWSSYNEQF
13 TRBV12-3/TRBV12-4 ASNPGAGGSYEQY
12 TRBV20-1 SASPLANSETQY
12 TRBV7-9 ASLLAGAYNEQF
11 TRBV7-2 ASSRDRSDTQY
10 TRBV10-3 AISESTGTYT
12 TRBV6-2/TRBV6-3 ASSSGQVQETQY
11 TRBV20-1 SAKLARADTQY
13 TRBV6-1 ASRTSGLGNQPQH
12 TRBV20-1 SASNRAMVGEQY
14 TRBV5-1 ASSLVSGLGYNEQF